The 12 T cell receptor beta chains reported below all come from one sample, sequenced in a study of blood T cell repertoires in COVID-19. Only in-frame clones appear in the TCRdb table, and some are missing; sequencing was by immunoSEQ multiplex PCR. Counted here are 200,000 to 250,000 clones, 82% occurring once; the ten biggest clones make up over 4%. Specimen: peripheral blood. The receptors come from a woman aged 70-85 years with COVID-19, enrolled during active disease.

CDR3 protein: CASSYPTSGSTRYEQYF. In nucleotides, the CDR3 is TGTGCCAGCAGTTACCCGACTAGCGGGAGTACCCGCTACGAGCAGTACTTC. The chain is built from TRBV6-2 or TRBV6-3 and TRBJ2-7, with TRBD2 identical over 12 bases. The CDR3 consists of 17 residues. CDR1 and CDR2 (germline): MNHEY, SVGEGT. V lost 2 bases to trimming and J lost 3 bases; unmatched junction nucleotides: 8.

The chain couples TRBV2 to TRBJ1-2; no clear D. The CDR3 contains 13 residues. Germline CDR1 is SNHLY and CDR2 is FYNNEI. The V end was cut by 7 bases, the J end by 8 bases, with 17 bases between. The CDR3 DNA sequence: TGTGCCAGCAAGCGGGAGACGGTTCTGGGCTACACCTTC. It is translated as CASKRETVLGYTF.

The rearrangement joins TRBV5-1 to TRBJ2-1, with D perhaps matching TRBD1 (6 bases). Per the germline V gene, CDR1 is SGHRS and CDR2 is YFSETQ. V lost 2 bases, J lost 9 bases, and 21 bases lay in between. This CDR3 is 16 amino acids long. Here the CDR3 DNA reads TGCGCCAGCAGCTTAGACCCTGGGGCCAAGGGGGTTGAGCAGTTCTTC. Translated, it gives CASSLDPGAKGVEQFF. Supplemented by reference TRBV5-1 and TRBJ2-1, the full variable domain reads KAGVTQTPRYLIKTRGQQVTLSCSPISGHRSVSWYQQTPGQGLQFLFEYFSETQRNKGNFPGRFSGRQFSNSRSEMNVSTLELGDSALYLCASSLDPGAKGVEQFFGPGTRLTVL.

The CDR3 sequence is CASSGTGGDLTYGYTF. The CDR3 nucleotides read TGTGCCAGCAGCGGGACAGGGGGCGATTTGACCTATGGCTACACCTTC. The rearrangement joins TRBV28 to TRBJ1-2; TRBD1 matches 12 bases. This CDR3 spans 16 amino acids. CDR1 is MDHEN, CDR2 SYDVKM, per germline. The trim removed 6 bases at V and 4 bases at J, leaving 9 bases unmatched.

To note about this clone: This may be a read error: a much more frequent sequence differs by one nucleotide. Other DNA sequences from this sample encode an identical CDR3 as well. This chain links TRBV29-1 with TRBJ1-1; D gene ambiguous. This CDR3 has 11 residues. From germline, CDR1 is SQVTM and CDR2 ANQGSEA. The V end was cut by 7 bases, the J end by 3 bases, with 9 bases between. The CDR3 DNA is TGCAGCGGAAGGGAGGACACTGAAGCTTTCTTT. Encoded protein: CSGREDTEAFF.

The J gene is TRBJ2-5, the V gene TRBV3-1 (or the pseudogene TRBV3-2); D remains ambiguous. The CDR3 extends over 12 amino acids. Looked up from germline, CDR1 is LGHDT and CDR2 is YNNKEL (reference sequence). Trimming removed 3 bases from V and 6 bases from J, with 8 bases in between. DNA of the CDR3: TGTGCCAGCAGCCACCTCTCCCAGACCCAGTACTTC. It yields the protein CASSHLSQTQYF.

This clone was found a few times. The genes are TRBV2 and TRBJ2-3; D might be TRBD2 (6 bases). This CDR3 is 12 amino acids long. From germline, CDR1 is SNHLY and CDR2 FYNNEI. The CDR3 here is CANKEGTDTQYF. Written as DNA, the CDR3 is TGTGCTAACAAGGAGGGGACAGATACGCAGTATTTT. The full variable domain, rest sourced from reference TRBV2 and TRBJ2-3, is EPEVTQTPSHQVTQMGQEVILRCVPISNHLYFYWYRQILGQKVEFLVSFYNNEISEKSEIFDDQFSVERPDGSNFTLKIRSTKLEDSAMYFCANKEGTDTQYFGPGTRLTVL.

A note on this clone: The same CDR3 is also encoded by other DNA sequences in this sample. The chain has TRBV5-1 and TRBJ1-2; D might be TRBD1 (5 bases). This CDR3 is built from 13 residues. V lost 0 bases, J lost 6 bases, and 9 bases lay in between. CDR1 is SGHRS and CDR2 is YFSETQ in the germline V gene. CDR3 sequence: CASSLAGGDGYTF. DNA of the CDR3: TGCGCCAGCAGCTTGGCCGGAGGGGATGGCTACACCTTC.

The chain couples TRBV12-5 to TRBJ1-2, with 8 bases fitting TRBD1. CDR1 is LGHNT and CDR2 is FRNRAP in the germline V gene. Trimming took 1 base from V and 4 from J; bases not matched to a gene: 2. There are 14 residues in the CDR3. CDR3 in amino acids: CASGLDRGTYGYTF. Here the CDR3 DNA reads TGTGCTAGTGGTTTGGACAGGGGGACCTATGGCTACACCTTC.

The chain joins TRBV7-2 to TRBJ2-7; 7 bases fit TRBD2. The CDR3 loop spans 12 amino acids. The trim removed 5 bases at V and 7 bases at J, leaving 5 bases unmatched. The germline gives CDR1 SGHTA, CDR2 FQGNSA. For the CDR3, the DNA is TGTGCCAGCAGCCCGACTAGCTTTGAGCAGTACTTC. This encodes CASSPTSFEQYF.

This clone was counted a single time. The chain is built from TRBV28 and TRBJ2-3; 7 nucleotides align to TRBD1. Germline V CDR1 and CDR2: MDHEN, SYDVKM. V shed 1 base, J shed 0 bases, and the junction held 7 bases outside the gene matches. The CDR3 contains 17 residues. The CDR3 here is CASSLSPRQGSTDTQYF. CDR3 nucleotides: TGTGCCAGCAGTTTATCCCCCAGACAGGGTAGCACAGATACGCAGTATTTT.

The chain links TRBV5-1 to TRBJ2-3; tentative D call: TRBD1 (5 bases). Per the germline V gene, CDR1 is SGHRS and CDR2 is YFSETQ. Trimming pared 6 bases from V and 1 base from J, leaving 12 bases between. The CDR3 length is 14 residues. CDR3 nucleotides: TGCGCCAGCAAAACAGGACGTGGCACAGATACGCAGTATTTT. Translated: CASKTGRGTDTQYF.